These T cell receptor beta chains were read from a single sample in a study of type 1 and type 2 diabetes patients. One entry per CDR3 protein results from TCRdb running MiXCR on the multiplex PCR reads. The sample lists 270,000 or so distinct CDR3 sequences, roughly 50% seen once, with roughly an eighth in the top ten. What was sequenced was peripheral blood mononuclear cells (PBMCs). The receptors shown here come from a man aged 18 to 35 with type 2 diabetes. CDR3s include the opening cysteine and the closing phenylalanine or tryptophan. The D gene is left open where the match is weak. Size is omitted from some rows. Given values are once, few, many or a class for expanded clones.

cdr3_nt cdr3_aa j_call d_call v_call clone_size
TGTGCCAGCAGCCAAGAAACCCGAACAACTGAAGCTTTCTTT CASSQETRTTEAFF TRBJ1-1 . TRBV14 .
TGTGCCAGCAGTTCAATTATCGGGACAGGGAACTATGGCTACACCTTC CASSSIIGTGNYGYTF TRBJ1-2 TRBD1 TRBV6-9 .
TGTGCCACCAGCAGAGTCCCAAGTGAAAAACTGTTTTTT CATSRVPSEKLFF TRBJ1-4 . TRBV15 .
TGTGCCAGCAGTTACCAGGGGCGCAGAGAGACCCAGTACTTC CASSYQGRRETQYF TRBJ2-5 . TRBV6-6 .
TGTGCCAGCAGTTTAAGTGGGATCCCCCGGTCTGAGCAGTTCTTC CASSLSGIPRSEQFF TRBJ2-1 . TRBV12-3/TRBV12-4 .
TGTGCCAGCAGCCCTGACACCGGTAGCAATCAGCCCCAGCATTTT CASSPDTGSNQPQHF TRBJ1-5 . TRBV11-2 .
TGTGCCACCAGTGAAGACAGGGTAGAAGGGGATACGCAGTATTTT CATSEDRVEGDTQYF TRBJ2-3 TRBD1 TRBV24-1 .
TGCAGTGCTAGATCCCAGCCTAACTATGGCTACACCTTC CSARSQPNYGYTF TRBJ1-2 . TRBV20-1 .
TGCGCCAGCAGTGAGGGTAGGGGACGCACCGGGGAGCTGTTTTTT CASSEGRGRTGELFF TRBJ2-2 . TRBV10-1 many
TGTGCCAGCATCGCCCGGGACGCTGCCGCCTACGAGCGGTACTTC CASIARDAAAYERYF TRBJ2-7 . TRBV2 .
TGTGCCAGCAGCTCAAGGGGTGGACAGGGGGAGACCCAGTACTTC CASSSRGGQGETQYF TRBJ2-5 TRBD1 TRBV7-9 .
TGTGCCACCAGTGATTCGGGGCGGGAGGCTCATCTGGACAATGAGCAGTTCTTC CATSDSGREAHLDNEQFF TRBJ2-1 TRBD2 TRBV24-1 .
TGTGCCAGTAGTCCAGGGTTGGGGCAGCCCCAGCATTTT CASSPGLGQPQHF TRBJ1-5 . TRBV19 few
TGTGCCAGCGGACAGTGGACCTACGAGCAGTACTTC CASGQWTYEQYF TRBJ2-7 . TRBV11-2 few
TGTGCCAGTAGTATAGGTGGTGAGCAGTTCTTC CASSIGGEQFF TRBJ2-1 . TRBV19 .
TGTGCCACCAGTGCTTTGTATGGTAGGCAAGAGACCCAGTACTTC CATSALYGRQETQYF TRBJ2-5 . TRBV24-1 few
TGTGCCAGCAGTGAAGCAACGACAGGGGGCGTTACGCAGTATTTT CASSEATTGGVTQYF TRBJ2-3 TRBD1 TRBV2 .
TGTGCCAGTAGTTTCGACGCCAACGCGGTCGGGGAGCTGTTTTTT CASSFDANAVGELFF TRBJ2-2 . TRBV19 few
TGCAGTGCTAGAGTCCCCCTCGGACTAGCGGGAGGGCCGAGAGTTCGGGAGCAGTACTTC CSARVPLGLAGGPRVREQYF TRBJ2-7 TRBD2 TRBV20-1 once
TGTGCCAGCAGTGAATCAGTGCTTGAGACCCAGTACTTC CASSESVLETQYF TRBJ2-5 . TRBV25-1 many
TGTGCCAGCAGCCTCGACTTGAGAGAGACCCAGTACTTC CASSLDLRETQYF TRBJ2-5 . TRBV7-2 many
TGTGCCAGTACTGCCCGGATAGCGGGGTTCTACGGGCAGTACTTC CASTARIAGFYGQYF TRBJ2-7 TRBD2 TRBV19 .
TGCGCCAGCAGCCAAGTTGGGGATGGGGACAGCTACACCTTC CASSQVGDGDSYTF TRBJ1-2 . TRBV4-3 .
TGTGCCAGTAGTATAGGGTGGCCAGGGTCTAGCACAGATACGCAGTATTTT CASSIGWPGSSTDTQYF TRBJ2-3 . TRBV19 few
TGTGCCAGCAGTTTATCGTCCGGGGGAAGCGAGCAGTACTTC CASSLSSGGSEQYF TRBJ2-7 . TRBV27 .
TGTGCCAGCAGTTACTGGCTACTTATCCCGACCTTTAACTATGGCTACACCTTC CASSYWLLIPTFNYGYTF TRBJ1-2 . TRBV6-6 .
TGTGCCAGCAGCTTAGTAGCGCCCGTCGGGTATGAGCAGTTCTTC CASSLVAPVGYEQFF TRBJ2-1 . TRBV7-2 .
TGTGCCAGCAGGGTGGGTAAAAATGAAGCTTTCTTT CASRVGKNEAFF TRBJ1-1 . TRBV6-1 .
TGCGCCAGCAGTGAGACGGGACTAGCGCTTGGTCGGCAGTTCTTC CASSETGLALGRQFF TRBJ2-1 TRBD2 TRBV10-1 .
TGTGCCTGGAGTGACCGACAGGGGGCCTATGGCTACACCTTC CAWSDRQGAYGYTF TRBJ1-2 TRBD1 TRBV30 .
TGTGCCAGCAGTCAAACTAGCGGGGGGAATCGGAATACGCAGTATTTT CASSQTSGGNRNTQYF TRBJ2-3 TRBD2 TRBV5-5 .
TGCGCCAGCAGCCAAGATCGCCGGCAGTTCAATCAGCCCCAGCATTTT CASSQDRRQFNQPQHF TRBJ1-5 . TRBV4-3 .
TGTGCCATCAGGGCTCCGGGACAGGGGAGCACTGAAGCTTTCTTT CAIRAPGQGSTEAFF TRBJ1-1 TRBD1 TRBV14 few
TGCAGCGTTTACCTTTGGGGGCGTCGTAACACTGAAGCTTTCTTT CSVYLWGRRNTEAFF TRBJ1-1 . TRBV29-1 few
TGTGCCAGCAGTTTTGATCAGGACAGGCAAGGAAACACCATATATTTT CASSFDQDRQGNTIYF TRBJ1-3 TRBD1 TRBV28 once
TGCAGTGCTAGAGGAGCCGCAACACTCGGGACCCAGTACTTC CSARGAATLGTQYF TRBJ2-5 . TRBV20-1 few
TGTGCCAGCAGTTTACGACCCCCCTACGAGCAGTACTTC CASSLRPPYEQYF TRBJ2-7 . TRBV27 .
TGCAGCGTTGCCGGGCTTACTAATGAAAAACTGTTTTTT CSVAGLTNEKLFF TRBJ1-4 . TRBV29-1 .
TGTGCCAGCAGCTTAGCGGGGACGAACACTGAAGCTTTCTTT CASSLAGTNTEAFF TRBJ1-1 . TRBV7-3 few
TGTGCCAGCAGCCCCCGGACTAGCGGAATCTCCTACGAGCAGTACTTC CASSPRTSGISYEQYF TRBJ2-7 TRBD2 TRBV7-8 .
TGTGCCAGCAGTCCCGGCATACCATCAGGGGCGAACCAAGAGACCCAGTACTTC CASSPGIPSGANQETQYF TRBJ2-5 . TRBV12-3/TRBV12-4 .
TGTGCCAGCAGACGCCTCACGGGTTCCTACGAGCAGTACTTC CASRRLTGSYEQYF TRBJ2-7 . TRBV28 few
TGTGCCAGCAGTAAACAGGGGACTATGAACACTGAAGCTTTCTTT CASSKQGTMNTEAFF TRBJ1-1 TRBD1 TRBV6-1 .
TGTGCCAGCAGCTTAGGACCTTCAGGGTTAAGAGAGACCCAGTACTTC CASSLGPSGLRETQYF TRBJ2-5 . TRBV7-6 .
TGTGCCAGTAGTATCCTAGCTGGCGGGACCTACAATGAGCAGTTCTTC CASSILAGGTYNEQFF TRBJ2-1 . TRBV19 .
TGCAGCGTTGTACAGGGTGATTACACTGAAGCTTTCTTT CSVVQGDYTEAFF TRBJ1-1 . TRBV29-1 .
TGTGCCAGCAGCATTACCGGGACAGGGAATGGCTACACCTTC CASSITGTGNGYTF TRBJ1-2 TRBD1 TRBV7-2 few
TGTGCCAGCAGCGAGACTGGGACAGGCGGAAATGAGCAGTTCTTC CASSETGTGGNEQFF TRBJ2-1 TRBD1 TRBV9 .